These 22 T cell receptor beta chains came from one sample sequenced in a study of CD8+ T cells in alopecia areata. TCR sequencing used cDNA made by reverse transcription of extracted RNA. Measured with immunoSEQ multiplex PCR; TCRdb has only the in-frame clones, and not every one. In the table there are about 180,000 clones, around 63% of which are singletons. The sample here was CD4+ T cells sorted from blood, taken at week 0. These receptors all stem from a human donor with alopecia areata.

In nucleotides, the CDR3 is TGTGCCAGTAGTATAGATTCGACAGGGGATAATTCACCCCTCCACTTT. This translates into CASSIDSTGDNSPLHF. The chain employs TRBV19 and TRBJ1-6; 8 bases map to TRBD1. The CDR3 totals 16 residues. Trimming at V came to 0 bases and at J to 5 bases, leaving 3 bases not matched to a gene. The germline V gene encodes CDR1 LNHDA and CDR2 SQIVND (reference sequence).

This clone appeared a few times. The chain carries TRBV7-2 and TRBJ2-2; D ambiguous. Germline-derived CDR1 and CDR2 are SGHTA and FQGNSA. This CDR3 has 15 amino acids. Trimming removed 0 bases from V and 4 bases from J, with 9 bases in between. The CDR3 DNA is TGTGCCAGCAGCTTAGCTCGCGGCTTCACCGGGGAGCTGTTTTTT. Its translation: CASSLARGFTGELFF.

This clone was recorded a few times. V and J are TRBV5-6 and TRBJ1-6; 8 positions match TRBD1. The germline V gene has CDR1 SGHDT and CDR2 YYEEEE. V lost 0 bases and J lost 7; bases outside the gene matches: 0. The CDR3 consists of 14 residues. CDR3: CASSLGQGNSPLHF. The CDR3 region has the DNA TGTGCCAGCAGCTTGGGACAGGGGAATTCACCCCTCCACTTT.

This clone has just a few counts. This chain uses TRBV4-2 with TRBJ1-5; possibly TRBD1 for D (5 bases). The CDR3 covers 16 residues. The V gene lost 0 bases and the J gene lost 6 bases, with 15 bases spanning the gap. The germline gives CDR1 LGHNA, CDR2 YNFKEQ. CDR3 DNA: TGTGCCAGCAGCCAAGATGGGACCTCGGCGAGTCAGCCCCAGCATTTT. Its translation is CASSQDGTSASQPQHF.

The chain employs TRBV30 and TRBJ1-1; D remains ambiguous. CDR3 size: 10 residues. V lost 3 bases, J lost 1 base, and 0 bases lay in between. The germline V gene encodes CDR1 GTSNPN and CDR2 SVGIG (reference sequence). The CDR3 sequence: CAWRNTEAFF. CDR3 nucleotides: TGTGCCTGGAGGAACACTGAAGCTTTCTTT.

This chain connects TRBV5-1 to TRBJ2-3; no clear D gene. This CDR3 region has 15 residues. Trimming stripped 3 bases from V and 2 bases from J, with 13 bases between. Germline CDR1 is SGHRS and CDR2 is YFSETQ. CDR3 sequence: CASSSMAGVTDTQYF. The CDR3 region has the DNA TGCGCCAGCAGCTCGATGGCAGGTGTCACAGATACGCAGTATTTT.

This clone was counted once. CDR3 residues: CASSLDGGGGYTF. The CDR3 nucleotides read TGCGCCAGCAGCTTGGACGGGGGTGGCGGCTACACCTTC. V gene TRBV5-1 combines with J gene TRBJ1-2, with D tentatively TRBD1 (5 bases). Trimming took 0 bases from V and 8 from J, leaving 11 bases between them. Looked up from germline, CDR1 is SGHRS and CDR2 is YFSETQ. This CDR3 region has 13 residues.

The rearrangement joins TRBV7-9 to TRBJ2-2; 11 bases agree with TRBD2. Trimming at V came to 6 bases and at J to 0 bases, leaving 9 bases not matched to a gene. The CDR3 contains 18 residues. Germline CDR1 SEHNR, CDR2 FQNEAQ (reference sequence). The CDR3 region is CASSPRLAGPSNTGELFF. For the CDR3, the DNA is TGTGCCAGCAGTCCTAGACTAGCGGGGCCCTCGAACACCGGGGAGCTGTTTTTT.

The V gene is TRBV7-9, the J gene TRBJ1-1, with TRBD1 matching over 9 bases. In germline, CDR1 is SEHNR, CDR2 FQNEAQ (reference sequence). V was pared by 6 bases and J by 6 bases, with 8 bases of the junction left unmatched. The CDR3 runs to 14 residues. The CDR3 sequence: CASSRGQGGSEAFF. CDR3 in DNA: TGTGCCAGCAGTCGGGGACAGGGAGGATCTGAAGCTTTCTTT.

The sample holds a few counts of this clone. The chain uses TRBV29-1 and TRBJ1-2, with D tentatively TRBD1 (5 bases). The V end lost 1 base, the J end lost 8 bases, and 14 bases lay between the germline ends. From germline, CDR1 is SQVTM and CDR2 ANQGSEA. The CDR3 extends over 13 amino acids. CDR3 protein: CSVEAKRGNGYTF. Here the CDR3 DNA reads TGCAGCGTTGAAGCCAAGCGGGGGAACGGCTACACCTTC.

The rearrangement uses TRBV19 and TRBJ2-4; 11 bases line up with TRBD2. The CDR3 spans 19 residues. The germline V gene encodes CDR1 LNHDA and CDR2 SQIVND (reference sequence). V was pared by 3 bases and J by 4 bases, with 14 bases of the junction left unmatched. The DNA of the CDR3 is TGTGCCAGTAGTATTGCTGCGGTGGGACTAGCGGACCCAAAAAACATTCAGTACTTC. It is translated as CASSIAAVGLADPKNIQYF.

The V call is TRBV5-6, the J call TRBJ1-2; no clear D gene. Per germline, CDR1 SGHDT and CDR2 YYEEEE. V was cut by 3 bases and J by 4 bases, with 13 bases left in between. This CDR3 is 14 amino acids long. CDR3 sequence (DNA): TGTGCCAGCAGCTCGCTCCGGTCCTCCTATGGCTACACCTTC. Protein product: CASSSLRSSYGYTF.

V gene TRBV30 combines with J gene TRBJ2-3; either TRBD1 or TRBD2 may supply D (5 bases each). Germline CDR1 and CDR2: GTSNPN and SVGIG (reference sequence). The CDR3 sequence is 12 residues long. V was trimmed by 3 bases and J by 10 bases, leaving 14 bases between them. The DNA of the CDR3 is TGTGCCTGGAGCGACGGGGCGCAACCGCAGTATTTT. Translating gives CAWSDGAQPQYF. The whole variable domain, remainder taken from reference TRBV30 and TRBJ2-3, is SQTIHQWPATLVQPVGSPLSLECTVEGTSNPNLYWYRQAAGRGLQLLFYSVGIGQISSEVPQNLSASRPQDRQFILSSKKLLLSDSGFYLCAWSDGAQPQYFGPGTRLTVL.

This chain links TRBV29-1 with TRBJ2-5, with a weak D call TRBD1 (6 bases). Trimming took off 8 bases at V and 5 bases at J, with 15 bases between the two ends. This CDR3 comprises 12 residues. The germline CDR1 and CDR2 sequences are SQVTM and ANQGSEA. CDR3 residues: CSHRTGMETQYF. The CDR3 bases are TGCAGCCACCGAACAGGGATGGAGACCCAGTACTTC.

This clone was seen more than once but under ten times. This chain connects TRBV11-2 to TRBJ1-6, with TRBD1 as a possible D gene (5 bases). Germline loops: CDR1 SGHAT, CDR2 FQNNGV. Trimming took 1 base from V and 7 from J, leaving 11 bases between them. The length of the CDR3 is 15 residues. The CDR3 DNA follows: TGTGCCAGCAGCTTAGTGGAGGGGTTCAATTCACCCCTCCACTTT. It specifies CASSLVEGFNSPLHF. The full variable domain, its missing parts supplied by reference TRBV11-2 and TRBJ1-6, is EAGVAQSPRYKIIEKRQSVAFWCNPISGHATLYWYQQILGQGPKLLIQFQNNGVVDDSQLPKDRFSAERLKGVDSTLKIQPAKLEDSAVYLCASSLVEGFNSPLHFGNGTRLTVT.

The gene calls are TRBV19 and TRBJ2-7, with D uncertain. V lost 0 bases and J 5 bases, leaving 8 bases between the germline ends. Looked up from germline, CDR1 is LNHDA and CDR2 is SQIVND (reference sequence). This CDR3 spans 13 amino acids. The CDR3, as DNA: TGTGCCAGTAGTATAGAGGGCAGGAACGAGCAGTACTTC. The encoded protein is CASSIEGRNEQYF.

The chain links TRBV27 to TRBJ1-4; possible D gene TRBD1, 5 bases. The CDR3 runs to 15 residues. Per germline, CDR1 MNHEY and CDR2 SMNVEV (reference sequence). V was cut by 4 bases and J by 6 bases, with 15 bases left in between. For the CDR3, the DNA is TGTGCCAGCAGTTCGACGGGGCCGAAGGATGAAAAACTGTTTTTT. Protein: CASSSTGPKDEKLFF.

The chain joins TRBV6-6 to TRBJ2-2, with D tentatively TRBD1 (5 bases). Trimming pared 5 bases from V and 6 bases from J, leaving 10 bases between. In germline, CDR1 is MNHNY, CDR2 SVGAGI (reference sequence). This CDR3 comprises 13 residues. As DNA, the CDR3 is TGTGCCAGCAGTGACGACAGAGCCGGGGAGCTGTTTTTT. This encodes CASSDDRAGELFF.

This clone was found a few times. V usage is TRBV29-1 and J usage is TRBJ2-1; 11 nucleotides line up with TRBD2. V was pared by 1 base and J by 0 bases, with 5 bases of the junction left unmatched. This CDR3 has 17 residues. Germline CDR1 is SQVTM and CDR2 is ANQGSEA. CDR3 sequence reads: CSVEGVLAGGSYNEQFF. The CDR3 DNA reads as TGCAGCGTTGAAGGGGTCCTAGCGGGGGGCTCCTACAATGAGCAGTTCTTC.

The chain couples TRBV19 to TRBJ1-1; no clear D. V was clipped by 2 bases and J by 7 bases, with 8 bases between them. The CDR3 is 12 amino acids. Germline CDR1 is LNHDA and CDR2 is SQIVND (reference sequence). CDR3 loop: CASSIRDGEAFF. The CDR3 region has the DNA TGTGCCAGTAGTATACGAGACGGTGAAGCTTTCTTT.

This clone was counted between two and nine times. With a much larger clone just one base away, this may be a read error. The chain couples TRBV7-2 to TRBJ2-5; no reliable D call. The CDR3 covers 14 residues. With 5 bases removed from V and 4 bases from J, the gap between germline ends came to 14 bases. In germline, CDR1 is SGHTA, CDR2 FQGNSA. CDR3 nucleotide sequence: TGTGCCAGCAGCCGAGGACCCCTGGGAGAGACCCAGTACTTC. It is translated as CASSRGPLGETQYF.

The chain recombines TRBV29-1 with TRBJ2-1; D might be TRBD1 or TRBD2, each matching 5 bases. Germline loops: CDR1 SQVTM, CDR2 ANQGSEA. Trimming pared 2 bases from V and 4 bases from J, leaving 18 bases between. This CDR3 has 16 residues. CDR3 region: CSVEPSGPVQYNEQFF. In DNA, the CDR3 is TGCAGCGTTGAACCTTCGGGACCTGTACAATACAATGAGCAGTTCTTC.